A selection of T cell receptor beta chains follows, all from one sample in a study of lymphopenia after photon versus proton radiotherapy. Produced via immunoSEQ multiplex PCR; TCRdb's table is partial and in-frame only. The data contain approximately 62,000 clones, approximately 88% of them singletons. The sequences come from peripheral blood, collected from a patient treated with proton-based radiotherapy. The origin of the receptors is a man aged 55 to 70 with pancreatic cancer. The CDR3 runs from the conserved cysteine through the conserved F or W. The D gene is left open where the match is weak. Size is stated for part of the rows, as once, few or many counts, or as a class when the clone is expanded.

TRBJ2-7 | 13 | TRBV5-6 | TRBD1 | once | TGTGCCAGCAGCCCTCAGGGGGCCGACGAGCAGTACTTC | CASSPQGADEQYF
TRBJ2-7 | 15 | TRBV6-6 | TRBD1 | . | TGTGCCAGCAGTTACAGGGGGCAAGGTACCTACGAGCAGTACTTC | CASSYRGQGTYEQYF
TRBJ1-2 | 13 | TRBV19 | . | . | TGTGCCAGTAGTATGGCTGTGGGTTATGGCTACACCTTC | CASSMAVGYGYTF
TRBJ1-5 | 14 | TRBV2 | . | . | TGTGCCAGCAGTGAAAACAGGGTAGTACAGCCCCAGCATTTT | CASSENRVVQPQHF
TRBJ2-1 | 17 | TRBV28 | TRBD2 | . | TGTGCCAGCACTAAACTGACTAGCGGGAGTATCAACAATGAGCAGTTCTTC | CASTKLTSGSINNEQFF
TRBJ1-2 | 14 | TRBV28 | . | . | TGTGCCAGCAGTTTAGGCGGCGCTAGCTATGGCTACACCTTC | CASSLGGASYGYTF
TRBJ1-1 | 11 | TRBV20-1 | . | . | TGCAGTGCTAGAAGTCAACAAAGGGCTTTCTTT | CSARSQQRAFF
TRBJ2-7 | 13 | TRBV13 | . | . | TGTGCCAGCAGCTTAGGCCGGGTGAGGGAGCAGTACTTC | CASSLGRVREQYF
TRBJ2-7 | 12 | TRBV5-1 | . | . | TGCGCCAGCAGCCCAGTTGGGGACGAGCAGTACTTC | CASSPVGDEQYF
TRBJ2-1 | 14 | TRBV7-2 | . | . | TGTGCCAGCAGCTTATCCGACCTCAGCAATGAGCAGTTCTTC | CASSLSDLSNEQFF
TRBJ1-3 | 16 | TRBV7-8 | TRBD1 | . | TGTGCCAGCAGCAAAACGGACAGGACCTCTGGAAACACCATATATTTT | CASSKTDRTSGNTIYF